The TCR beta chain under discussion was sequenced for a study of somatic mutations in cytotoxic T cells in rheumatoid arthritis. Study background: Certain T-cell populations stained with V beta antibodies were FACS-sorted to nearly 100% purity, and V beta1+ cells were TCRB-sequenced.

The CD4+ and CD8+ fractions came from positive magnetic bead selection and were purity-checked by flow cytometry. Clones were read by immunoSEQ multiplex PCR, and TCRdb kept only the in-frame ones, dropping some. This sample has about 10,000 clones, with under 80% found just once. This CDR3 has 15 residues. The germline V gene encodes CDR1 MNHNS and CDR2 SASEGT. Trimming removed 7 bases from V and 7 bases from J, with 20 bases in between. This clone was seen a handful of times. Material: CD8+ T cells sorted from blood. The rearrangement joins TRBV6-1 to TRBJ2-1; a weak D match, TRBD1 (5 bases). The TCR originated in a man in his forties or fifties in good health. The CDR3 region has the DNA TGTGCCAGCAACCTAGAACGCAGGGTGGGGAATGAGCAGTTCTTC. It specifies CASNLERRVGNEQFF.